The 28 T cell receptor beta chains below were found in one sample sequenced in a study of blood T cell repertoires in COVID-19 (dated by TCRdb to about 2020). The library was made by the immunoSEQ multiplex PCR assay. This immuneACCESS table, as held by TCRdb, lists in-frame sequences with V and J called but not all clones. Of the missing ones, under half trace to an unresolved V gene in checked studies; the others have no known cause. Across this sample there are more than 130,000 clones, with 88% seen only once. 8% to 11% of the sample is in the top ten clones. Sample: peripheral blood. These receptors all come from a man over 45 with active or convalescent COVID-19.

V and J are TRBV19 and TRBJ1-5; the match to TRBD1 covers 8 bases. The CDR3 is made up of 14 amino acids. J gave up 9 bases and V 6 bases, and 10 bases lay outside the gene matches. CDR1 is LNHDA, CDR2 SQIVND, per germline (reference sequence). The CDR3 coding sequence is TGTGCCAGTAGGGACGGACAGGGAGGGCGGCCCCAGCATTTT. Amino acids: CASRDGQGGRPQHF. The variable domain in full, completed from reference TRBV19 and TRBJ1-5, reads DGGITQSPKYLFRKEGQNVTLSCEQNLNHDAMYWYRQDPGQGLRLIYYSQIVNDFQKGDIAEGYSVSREKKESFPLTVTSAQKNPTAFYLCASRDGQGGRPQHFGDGTRLSIL.

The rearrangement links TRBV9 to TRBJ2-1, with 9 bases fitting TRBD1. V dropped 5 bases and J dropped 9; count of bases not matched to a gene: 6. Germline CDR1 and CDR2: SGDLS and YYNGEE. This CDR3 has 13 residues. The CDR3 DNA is TGTGCCAGCAGTAAGGGACAGGGAAGTGAGCAGTTCTTC. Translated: CASSKGQGSEQFF.

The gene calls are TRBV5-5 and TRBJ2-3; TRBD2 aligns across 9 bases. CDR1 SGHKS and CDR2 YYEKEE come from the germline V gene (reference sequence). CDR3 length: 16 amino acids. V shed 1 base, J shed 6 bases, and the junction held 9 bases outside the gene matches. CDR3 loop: CASSLKTGTSFDTQYF. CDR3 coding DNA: TGTGCCAGCAGCTTGAAAACCGGGACTAGCTTTGATACGCAGTATTTT.

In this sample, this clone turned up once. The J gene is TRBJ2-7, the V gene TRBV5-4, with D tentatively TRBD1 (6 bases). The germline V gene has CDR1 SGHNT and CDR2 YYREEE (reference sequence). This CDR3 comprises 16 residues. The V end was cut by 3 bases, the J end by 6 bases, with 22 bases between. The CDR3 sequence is CASSSGTSQGNREQYF. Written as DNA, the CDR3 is TGTGCCAGCAGCTCTGGGACATCTCAGGGGAATCGCGAGCAGTACTTC.

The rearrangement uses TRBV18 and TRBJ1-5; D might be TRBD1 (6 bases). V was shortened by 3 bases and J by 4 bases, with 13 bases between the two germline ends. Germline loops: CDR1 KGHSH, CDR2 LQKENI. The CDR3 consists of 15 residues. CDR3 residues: CASSPSTGGNQPQHF. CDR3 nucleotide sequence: TGTGCCAGCTCACCTTCGACAGGTGGTAATCAGCCCCAGCATTTT.

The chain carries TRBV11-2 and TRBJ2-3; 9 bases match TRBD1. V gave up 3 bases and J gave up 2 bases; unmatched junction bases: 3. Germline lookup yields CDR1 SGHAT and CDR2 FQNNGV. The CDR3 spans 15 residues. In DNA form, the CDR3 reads TGTGCCAGCAGCTTTGACAGGGGGTCCACAGATACGCAGTATTTT. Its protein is CASSFDRGSTDTQYF.

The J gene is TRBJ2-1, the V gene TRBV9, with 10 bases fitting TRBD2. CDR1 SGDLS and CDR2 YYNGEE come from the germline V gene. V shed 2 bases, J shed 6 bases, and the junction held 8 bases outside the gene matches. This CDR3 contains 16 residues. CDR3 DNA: TGTGCCAGCAGCGTCGGGACTAGCGCAGGAAGCAATGAGCAGTTCTTC. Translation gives CASSVGTSAGSNEQFF.

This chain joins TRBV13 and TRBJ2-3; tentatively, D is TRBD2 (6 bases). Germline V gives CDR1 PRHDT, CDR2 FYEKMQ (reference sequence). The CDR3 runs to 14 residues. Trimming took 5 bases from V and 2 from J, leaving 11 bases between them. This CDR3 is CASSARDFTDTQYF. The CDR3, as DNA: TGTGCCAGCAGCGCGCGGGACTTCACAGATACGCAGTATTTT.

CDR3 DNA: TGTGCCCCAAGTAGGACAGCATTAGCGGGAGAGAAACAAGAGACCCAGTACTTC. It yields the protein CAPSRTALAGEKQETQYF. V and J are TRBV19 and TRBJ2-5; TRBD2 matches at 9 bases. CDR3 length: 18 amino acids. Germline CDR1 LNHDA, CDR2 SQIVND (reference sequence). With 11 bases clipped from V and 2 bases from J, the junction kept 21 bases outside the gene matches.

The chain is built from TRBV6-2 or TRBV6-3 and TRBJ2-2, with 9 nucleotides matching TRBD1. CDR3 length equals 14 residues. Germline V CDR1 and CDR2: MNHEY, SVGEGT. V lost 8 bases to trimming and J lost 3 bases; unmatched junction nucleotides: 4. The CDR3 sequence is CASRRDRDTGELFF. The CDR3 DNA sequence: TGTGCCAGCCGCCGGGACAGGGACACCGGGGAGCTGTTTTTT.

CDR3 sequence: CASTPTGGNTEAFF. In nucleotides, the CDR3 is TGTGCCAGCACCCCGACAGGGGGTAACACTGAAGCTTTCTTT. V usage is TRBV6-5 and J usage is TRBJ1-1, with 9 positions matching TRBD1. There are 14 residues in the CDR3. The V segment lost 7 bases and the J segment 2 bases; nucleotides outside the gene matches: 5. Germline V gene lookup returns CDR1 MNHEY and CDR2 SVGAGI.

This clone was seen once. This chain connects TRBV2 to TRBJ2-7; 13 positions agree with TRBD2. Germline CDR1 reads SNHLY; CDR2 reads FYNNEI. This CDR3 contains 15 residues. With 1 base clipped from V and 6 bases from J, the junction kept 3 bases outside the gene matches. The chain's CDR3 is CASSEEGLAGSEQYF. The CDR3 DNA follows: TGTGCCAGCAGTGAAGAGGGACTAGCGGGAAGCGAGCAGTACTTC.

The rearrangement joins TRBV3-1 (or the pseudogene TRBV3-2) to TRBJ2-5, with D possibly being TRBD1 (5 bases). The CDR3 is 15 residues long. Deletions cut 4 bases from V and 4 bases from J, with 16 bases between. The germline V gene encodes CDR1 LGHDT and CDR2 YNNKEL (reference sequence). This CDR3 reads CASSPEGAGRETQYF. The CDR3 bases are TGTGCCAGCAGCCCAGAAGGGGCAGGGCGAGAGACCCAGTACTTC.

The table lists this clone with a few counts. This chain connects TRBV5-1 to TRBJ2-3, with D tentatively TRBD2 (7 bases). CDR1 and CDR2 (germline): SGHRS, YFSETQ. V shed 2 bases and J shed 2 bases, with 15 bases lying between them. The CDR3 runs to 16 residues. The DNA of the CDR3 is TGCGCCAGCAGCTTAACGCCAGGGGACTACACAGATACGCAGTATTTT. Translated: CASSLTPGDYTDTQYF.

The CDR3 protein is CASSASQGRTEAFF. Here the CDR3 DNA reads TGTGCCAGCAGCGCAAGCCAGGGGCGCACTGAAGCTTTCTTT. This rearrangement joins TRBV2 to TRBJ1-1, with D perhaps TRBD1 (6 bases). This CDR3 is 14 amino acids long. The germline V and J ends were trimmed by 6 bases and 4 bases, with 15 bases remaining between them. The germline V gene has CDR1 SNHLY and CDR2 FYNNEI. Together with reference TRBV2 and TRBJ1-1, the CDR3 gives the full variable domain: EPEVTQTPSHQVTQMGQEVILRCVPISNHLYFYWYRQILGQKVEFLVSFYNNEISEKSEIFDDQFSVERPDGSNFTLKIRSTKLEDSAMYFCASSASQGRTEAFFGQGTRLTVV.

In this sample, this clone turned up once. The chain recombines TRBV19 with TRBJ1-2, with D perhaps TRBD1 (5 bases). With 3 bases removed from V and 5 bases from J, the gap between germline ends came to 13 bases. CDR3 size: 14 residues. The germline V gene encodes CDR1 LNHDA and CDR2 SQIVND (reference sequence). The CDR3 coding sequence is TGTGCCAGTAGTATCGGGGACCGGGGGTATGGCTACACCTTC. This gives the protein CASSIGDRGYGYTF.

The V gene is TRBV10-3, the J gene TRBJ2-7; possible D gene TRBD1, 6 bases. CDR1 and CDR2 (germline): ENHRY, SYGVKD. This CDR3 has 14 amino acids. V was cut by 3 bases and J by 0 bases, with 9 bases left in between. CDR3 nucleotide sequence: TGTGCCATCAGTGACCCGGGACACTCCTACGAGCAGTACTTC. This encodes CAISDPGHSYEQYF.

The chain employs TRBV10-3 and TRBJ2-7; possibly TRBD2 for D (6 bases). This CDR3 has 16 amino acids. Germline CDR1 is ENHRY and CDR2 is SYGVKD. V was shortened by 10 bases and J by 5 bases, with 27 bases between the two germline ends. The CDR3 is CASSGLLGSRRDEQYF. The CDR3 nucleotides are TGTGCCAGCTCGGGACTCCTGGGTAGTAGAAGGGACGAGCAGTACTTC.

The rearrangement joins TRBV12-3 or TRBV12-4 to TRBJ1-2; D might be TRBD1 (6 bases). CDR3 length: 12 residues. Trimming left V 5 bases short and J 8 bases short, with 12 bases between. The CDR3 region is CASSRDIRGYTF. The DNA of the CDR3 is TGTGCCAGCAGTCGGGACATTAGGGGCTACACCTTC.

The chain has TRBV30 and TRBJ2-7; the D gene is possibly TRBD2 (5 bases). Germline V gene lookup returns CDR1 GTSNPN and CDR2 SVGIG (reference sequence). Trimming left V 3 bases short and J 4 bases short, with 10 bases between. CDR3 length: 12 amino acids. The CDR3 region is CAWRSEGYEQYF. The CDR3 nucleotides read TGTGCCTGGAGATCCGAGGGATACGAGCAGTACTTC.

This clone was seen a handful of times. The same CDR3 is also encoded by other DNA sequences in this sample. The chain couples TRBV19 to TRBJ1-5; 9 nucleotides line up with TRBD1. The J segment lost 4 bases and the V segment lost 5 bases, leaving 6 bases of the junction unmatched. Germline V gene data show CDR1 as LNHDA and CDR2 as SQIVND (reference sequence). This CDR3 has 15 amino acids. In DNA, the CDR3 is TGTGCCAGTAGTTTTCGACAGGGGGGGAATCAGCCCCAGCATTTT. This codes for CASSFRQGGNQPQHF.

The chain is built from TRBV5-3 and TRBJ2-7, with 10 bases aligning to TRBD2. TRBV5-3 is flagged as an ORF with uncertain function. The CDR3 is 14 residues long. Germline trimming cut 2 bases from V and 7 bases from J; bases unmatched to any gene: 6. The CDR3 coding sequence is TGTGCCAGAAGCTTCGGAGCGGGAGGGAGGGAGCAGTACTTC. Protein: CARSFGAGGREQYF.

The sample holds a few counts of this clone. The chain's CDR3 is CASSLGNREGTQYF. DNA of the CDR3: TGCGCCAGCAGCTTGGGGAACAGGGAGGGGACCCAGTACTTC. This sequence joins TRBV5-1 and TRBJ2-5; perhaps TRBD2 as D (7 bases). This CDR3 has 14 amino acids. Trimming left V 0 bases short and J 7 bases short, with 13 bases between. CDR1 and CDR2 (germline): SGHRS, YFSETQ. The whole variable domain, filled in from reference TRBV5-1 and TRBJ2-5, reads KAGVTQTPRYLIKTRGQQVTLSCSPISGHRSVSWYQQTPGQGLQFLFEYFSETQRNKGNFPGRFSGRQFSNSRSEMNVSTLELGDSALYLCASSLGNREGTQYFGPGTRLLVL.

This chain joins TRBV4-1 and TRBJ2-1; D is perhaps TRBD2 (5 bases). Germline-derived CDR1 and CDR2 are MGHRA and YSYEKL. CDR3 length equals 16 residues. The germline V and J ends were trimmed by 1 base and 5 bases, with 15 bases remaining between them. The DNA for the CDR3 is TGCGCCAGCAGCCAAGTACTAAGCCTAGCTGACAATGAGCAGTTCTTC. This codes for CASSQVLSLADNEQFF.

CDR3 in DNA: TGTGCCAGCAGTGCGACAGGTCACACCGGGGAGCTGTTTTTT. It yields the protein CASSATGHTGELFF. V is TRBV6-6 and J is TRBJ2-2; possibly TRBD1 for D (6 bases). The germline V gene encodes CDR1 MNHNY and CDR2 SVGAGI (reference sequence). The CDR3 has 14 amino acids. Trimming cost V 5 bases and J 3 bases, with 10 bases left between them.

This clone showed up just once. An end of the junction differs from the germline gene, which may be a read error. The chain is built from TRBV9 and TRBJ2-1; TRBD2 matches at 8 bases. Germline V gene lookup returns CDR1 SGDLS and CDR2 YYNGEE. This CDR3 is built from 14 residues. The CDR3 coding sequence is TGTGCCAGCGGCGTAAGCGGGAGCCACAATGAGCAGTTCTTC. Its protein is CASGVSGSHNEQFF.

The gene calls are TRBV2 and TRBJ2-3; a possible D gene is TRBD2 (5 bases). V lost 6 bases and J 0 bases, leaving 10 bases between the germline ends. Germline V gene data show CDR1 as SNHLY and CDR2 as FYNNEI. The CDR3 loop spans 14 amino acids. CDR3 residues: CASSLSGSTDTQYF. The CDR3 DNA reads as TGTGCCAGCAGCCTGAGCGGAAGCACAGATACGCAGTATTTT.

CDR3: CASRTRSTDTQYF. The CDR3 DNA follows: TGTGCCAGCAGGACACGTAGCACAGATACGCAGTATTTT. The chain carries TRBV12-3 or TRBV12-4 and TRBJ2-3; no clear D. This CDR3 comprises 13 residues. V was shortened by 6 bases and J by 0 bases, with 7 bases between the two germline ends.